This is a list of T cell receptor beta chains from one sample in a study of cytomegalovirus exposure and HLA in healthy donors. TCRdb's copy holds only in-frame clones and misses some; the assay was immunoSEQ multiplex PCR. Of some 170,000 clones in the sample, 55% to 75% were seen once. Sequencing used PBMCs. Receptor source: a human donor in good health. The conserved cysteine and the conserved F or W are not part of the CDR3 here. The D gene is left open where the match is weak.

d_gene	v_gene	len	j_gene	CDR3aa
.	TRBV2	11	TRBJ1-6	ASTGASNSPLH
.	TRBV4-3	10	TRBJ2-1	ASSPTSNEQF
TRBD1	TRBV9	12	TRBJ2-7	ASSVTGGIYEQY
TRBD1	TRBV7-8	14	TRBJ1-1	ASSPRTGGLNTEAF
TRBD1	TRBV18	13	TRBJ2-7	ASSPEGASNNEQY
TRBD1	TRBV6-1	13	TRBJ2-5	ASSAWTGRQETQY
TRBD1	TRBV5-1	14	TRBJ1-5	ASSPTGDPSSQPQH
.	TRBV7-8	13	TRBJ1-2	ASSLLSGSGYGYT
TRBD1	TRBV7-9	12	TRBJ1-5	ASSPGTGRQPQH
.	TRBV9	13	TRBJ1-6	ASSATPGVNSPLH
TRBD1	TRBV6-1	14	TRBJ1-4	ASSGVGQGASEKLF
TRBD1	TRBV7-9	13	TRBJ1-1	ASSLADRDGTEAF
.	TRBV15	12	TRBJ2-7	ATSRGGGAYEQY
TRBD2	TRBV5-1	12	TRBJ2-5	ASHLGGGGETQY
.	TRBV11-2	11	TRBJ2-7	ASSLAITYEQY
.	TRBV6-5	12	TRBJ2-7	ASSYEVWGDEQY
TRBD2	TRBV7-2	17	TRBJ2-7	ASSSWTPGTSGESYEQY
TRBD1	TRBV7-9	13	TRBJ2-7	ASSPLDRGNYEQY
.	TRBV14	11	TRBJ1-2	ASSQTSNYGYT
TRBD2	TRBV9	13	TRBJ2-1	ASSSTSGASDEQF
.	TRBV5-6	14	TRBJ1-5	ASSLQVAYSNQPQH
.	TRBV7-8	13	TRBJ2-7	ASSLGRGRGYEQY